Listed here are 8 T cell receptor beta chains from one sample, sequenced in a study of CD8+ T cells in alopecia areata. RNA extraction was followed by reverse transcription into cDNA, which acted as the sequencing template. The assay was immunoSEQ multiplex PCR, and TCRdb's table has in-frame clones only and misses some. Of about 110,000 clones in the sample, 55% to 60% were seen once. The sample consisted of NKG2D-low CD8+ T cells sorted from blood. These TCRs come from a human donor with alopecia areata.

This clone has only one observation. The chain carries TRBV9 and TRBJ2-3; D gene ambiguous. V was pared by 3 bases and J by 2 bases, with 7 bases between. Germline V gene lookup returns CDR1 SGDLS and CDR2 YYNGEE. The CDR3 has 13 residues. CDR3 loop: CASSEADTDTQYF. In DNA, the CDR3 is TGTGCCAGCAGCGAGGCGGACACAGATACGCAGTATTTT.

CDR3 in DNA: TGTGCCAGCTCACTGTCCGGGACAGAGAACACTGAAGCTTTCTTT. Its translation is CASSLSGTENTEAFF. The chain combines TRBV18 with TRBJ1-1, with 7 bases identical to TRBD1. J gave up 1 base and V 4 bases, and 6 bases lay outside the gene matches. CDR1 KGHSH and CDR2 LQKENI come from the germline V gene. The CDR3 covers 15 residues.

This clone was detected a few times. The chain recombines TRBV7-3 with TRBJ2-1; TRBD2 agrees at 13 bases. The CDR3 has 19 residues. V was clipped by 6 bases and J by 5 bases; unmatched bases: 16. The germline gives CDR1 SGHTA, CDR2 FQGTGA. The CDR3: CASRPRGLAGAVEDNEQFF. CDR3 DNA: TGTGCCAGCAGACCGCGTGGACTAGCGGGAGCCGTCGAAGACAATGAGCAGTTCTTC.

The chain couples TRBV5-4 to TRBJ2-7; D remains unclear. The CDR3 is made up of 13 amino acids. V lost 6 bases to trimming and J lost 3 bases, with 13 bases between them. Germline V gene sequence: CDR1 SGHNT, CDR2 YYREEE (reference sequence). The CDR3: CASNLSYIYEQYF. CDR3 DNA: TGTGCCAGCAACCTTAGCTACATCTACGAGCAGTACTTC.

V gene TRBV2 combines with J gene TRBJ2-7; 7 bases line up with TRBD1. CDR1 is SNHLY and CDR2 is FYNNEI in the germline V gene. The CDR3 covers 15 residues. J lost 3 bases, V lost 5 bases, and 10 bases had no gene match. The CDR3 nucleotides are TGTGCCAGCAGTCTCGGCCTGGGACAGAACTACGAGCAGTACTTC. This gives the protein CASSLGLGQNYEQYF.

This clone turned up a few times. Additional DNA sequences in this sample encode the identical CDR3. The genes are TRBV28 and TRBJ2-6, with 8 bases that match TRBD2. The CDR3 covers 17 residues. Looked up from germline, CDR1 is MDHEN and CDR2 is SYDVKM. The V segment lost 7 bases and the J segment 0 bases; nucleotides outside the gene matches: 8. The CDR3 DNA sequence: TGTGCCAGCACTCGGAGGCGGGAGGTCTCTGGGGCCAACGTCCTGACTTTC. This sequence encodes CASTRRREVSGANVLTF.

A few counts support this clone. The rearrangement uses TRBV27 and TRBJ1-5; 9 bases align to TRBD1. V lost 6 bases and J lost 5; bases outside the gene matches: 5. The CDR3 runs to 14 residues. The germline V gene encodes CDR1 MNHEY and CDR2 SMNVEV (reference sequence). CDR3 region: CASRGTGTYQPQHF. DNA for the CDR3: TGTGCCAGCAGAGGGACAGGGACTTATCAGCCCCAGCATTTT.

The chain employs TRBV2 and TRBJ1-1; the D gene is possibly TRBD1 (6 bases). The CDR3 runs 17 residues. V dropped 5 bases and J dropped 3 bases, with 22 bases sitting between them. Germline-derived CDR1 and CDR2 are SNHLY and FYNNEI. The CDR3 protein is CASSTRTAGGGDTEAFF. The CDR3, as DNA: TGTGCCAGCAGTACCAGGACAGCCGGGGGAGGGGACACTGAAGCTTTCTTT.